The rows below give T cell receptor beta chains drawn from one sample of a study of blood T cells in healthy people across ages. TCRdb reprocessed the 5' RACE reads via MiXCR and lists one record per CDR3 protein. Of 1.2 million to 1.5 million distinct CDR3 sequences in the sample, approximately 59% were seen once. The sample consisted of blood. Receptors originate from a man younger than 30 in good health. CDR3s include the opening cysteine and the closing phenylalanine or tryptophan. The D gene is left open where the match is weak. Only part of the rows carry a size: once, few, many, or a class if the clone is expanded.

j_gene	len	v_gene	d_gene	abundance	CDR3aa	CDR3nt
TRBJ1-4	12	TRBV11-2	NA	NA	CASSPAEGKLFF	TGTGCCAGCAGCCCCGCAGAGGGGAAACTGTTTTTT
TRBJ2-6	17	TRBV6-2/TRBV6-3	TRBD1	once	CASNDRGPFSGANVLTF	TGTGCCAGCAACGACAGGGGGCCCTTCTCTGGGGCCAACGTCCTGACTTTC
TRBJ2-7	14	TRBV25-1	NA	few	CASSEYARVYEQYF	TGTGCCAGCAGTGAATACGCCAGGGTCTACGAGCAGTACTTC
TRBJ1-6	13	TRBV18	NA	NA	CASSPIPNSPLHF	TGTGCCAGCTCACCAATACCTAATTCACCCCTCCACTTT
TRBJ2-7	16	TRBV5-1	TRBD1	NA	CASSLSAGGYSYEQYF	TGCGCCAGCAGCTTGTCTGCAGGGGGCTACTCCTACGAGCAGTACTTC
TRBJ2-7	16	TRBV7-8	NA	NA	CASSFSPKANSYEQYF	TGTGCCAGCAGCTTCTCGCCTAAAGCTAATTCCTACGAGCAGTACTTC
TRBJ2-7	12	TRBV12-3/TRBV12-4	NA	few	CASKVASYEQYF	TGTGCCAGCAAAGTGGCGAGCTACGAGCAGTACTTC
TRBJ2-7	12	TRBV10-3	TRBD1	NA	CAISDQGDEQYF	TGTGCCATCAGTGACCAGGGGGACGAGCAGTACTTC
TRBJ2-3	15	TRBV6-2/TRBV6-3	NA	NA	CASSYLKGDRDTQYF	TGTGCCAGCAGTTACCTCAAGGGGGATAGGGATACGCAGTATTTT
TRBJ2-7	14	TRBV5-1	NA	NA	CASSSSGLLGEQYF	TGCGCCAGCAGCTCGTCAGGTCTTTTAGGCGAGCAGTACTTC
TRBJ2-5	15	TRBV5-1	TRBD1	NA	CASSPAPGQQETQYF	TGCGCCAGCAGCCCCGCGCCGGGACAGCAAGAGACCCAGTACTTC
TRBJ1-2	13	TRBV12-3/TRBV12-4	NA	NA	CASSLNANYGYTF	TGTGCCAGCAGTTTGAATGCAAACTATGGCTACACCTTC
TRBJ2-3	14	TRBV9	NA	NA	CASSVAGSVDTQYF	TGTGCCAGCAGCGTAGCCGGGTCCGTAGATACGCAGTATTTT
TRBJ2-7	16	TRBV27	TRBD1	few	CASSLAFGTASYEQYF	TGTGCCAGCAGTTTAGCCTTCGGGACAGCCTCCTACGAGCAGTACTTC
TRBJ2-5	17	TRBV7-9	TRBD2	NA	CASSSLAGGAHFAWQYF	TGTGCCAGCAGTTCGCTAGCGGGAGGTGCCCATTTTGCATGGCAGTACTTC
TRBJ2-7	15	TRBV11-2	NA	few	CASSSWASTPYEQYF	TGTGCCAGCAGCTCTTGGGCGTCTACTCCATACGAGCAGTACTTC
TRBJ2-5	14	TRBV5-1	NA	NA	CASSTAGAGETQYF	TGCGCCAGCAGCACGGCAGGGGCTGGAGAGACCCAGTACTTC
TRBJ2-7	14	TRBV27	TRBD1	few	CASSRTGNSYEQYF	TGTGCCAGCAGCCGGACAGGGAATTCCTACGAGCAGTACTTC
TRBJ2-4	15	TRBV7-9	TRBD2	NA	CASSLSGGVENIQYF	TGTGCCAGCAGCTTAAGCGGGGGGGTGGAAAACATTCAGTACTTC
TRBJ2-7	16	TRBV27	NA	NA	CASSLSGGEPSYEQYF	TGTGCCAGCAGTTTGTCCGGGGGCGAGCCATCCTACGAGCAGTACTTC
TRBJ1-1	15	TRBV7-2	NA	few	CASASRRGDETEAFF	TGTGCCAGCGCATCGCGTAGAGGGGATGAGACTGAAGCTTTCTTT
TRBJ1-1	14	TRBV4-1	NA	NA	CASSQYAEGTEAFF	TGCGCCAGCAGCCAATATGCCGAGGGGACTGAAGCTTTCTTT
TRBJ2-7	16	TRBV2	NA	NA	CASSTTGTEGYNEQYF	TGTGCCAGCAGCACTACCGGGACCGAGGGGTACAATGAGCAGTACTTC
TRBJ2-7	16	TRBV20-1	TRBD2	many	CSATDGKRGDHYEQYF	TGCAGTGCTACCGACGGGAAGCGGGGGGACCATTACGAGCAGTACTTC
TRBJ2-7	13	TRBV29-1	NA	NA	CSVIVVQSYEQYF	TGCAGCGTTATCGTGGTTCAATCCTACGAGCAGTACTTC
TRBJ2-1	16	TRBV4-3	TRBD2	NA	CASSQRLSSGGNEQFF	TGCGCCAGCAGCCAACGGCTATCTAGCGGGGGCAATGAGCAGTTCTTC
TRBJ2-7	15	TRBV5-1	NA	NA	CASSGTTRGYFEQYF	TGCGCCAGCAGCGGAACGACGCGAGGTTATTTCGAGCAGTACTTC